These T cell receptor beta chains were read from a single sample in a study of blood T cell repertoires in COVID-19. Repertoires were generated with immunoSEQ multiplex PCR, while TCRdb's copy carries only in-frame clones and drops some. This sample yields more than 80,000 clones, of which about 90% are seen a single time; roughly 11% belongs to the top ten. Sample: peripheral blood. All receptors come from an elderly man with acute or convalescent COVID-19. Each CDR3 is given with its conserved first and last residue. Each record gives: CDR3 protein, CDR3 DNA, J gene, D gene, V gene, clone size. A D gene is named only where the DNA matches it firmly. The size of a clone is reported for some rows only, either as once, few or many, or as a class for expanded clones.

cdr3_aa: CAIQVNTEAFF; cdr3_nt: TGTGCCATACAGGTGAACACTGAAGCTTTCTTT; j_call: TRBJ1-1; d_call: .; v_call: TRBV12-3/TRBV12-4; clone_size: .
cdr3_aa: CASSYGAGGTDTQYF; cdr3_nt: TGTGCCAGCAGTTACGGAGCGGGGGGCACAGATACGCAGTATTTT; j_call: TRBJ2-3; d_call: TRBD2; v_call: TRBV6-2/TRBV6-3; clone_size: .
cdr3_aa: CASVANTEAFF; cdr3_nt: TGTGCCAGCGTGGCCAACACTGAAGCTTTCTTT; j_call: TRBJ1-1; d_call: .; v_call: TRBV5-4; clone_size: .
cdr3_aa: CASSSLRGGDEKLFF; cdr3_nt: TGCGCCAGCAGCTCCCTTCGTGGGGGCGATGAAAAACTGTTTTTT; j_call: TRBJ1-4; d_call: .; v_call: TRBV5-1; clone_size: .
cdr3_aa: CASSTGVQETQYF; cdr3_nt: TGTGCCAGCAGCACGGGAGTTCAAGAGACCCAGTACTTC; j_call: TRBJ2-5; d_call: .; v_call: TRBV7-3; clone_size: .
cdr3_aa: CASSKGADFGNTEAFF; cdr3_nt: TGTGCCAGTAGTAAGGGGGCGGATTTTGGGAACACTGAAGCTTTCTTT; j_call: TRBJ1-1; d_call: TRBD1; v_call: TRBV19; clone_size: .
cdr3_aa: CASGQSWRGSYNSPLHF; cdr3_nt: TGTGCTAGTGGTCAATCGTGGCGGGGTTCCTATAATTCACCCCTCCACTTT; j_call: TRBJ1-6; d_call: .; v_call: TRBV12-5; clone_size: .
cdr3_aa: CASSYSPTGTYEQYF; cdr3_nt: TGTGCCAGCAGCTACAGCCCGACAGGAACCTACGAGCAGTACTTC; j_call: TRBJ2-7; d_call: .; v_call: TRBV7-8; clone_size: .
cdr3_aa: CASSIKTSQNTGELFF; cdr3_nt: TGTGCCAGCAGTATCAAGACTAGCCAGAACACCGGGGAGCTGTTTTTT; j_call: TRBJ2-2; d_call: TRBD2; v_call: TRBV2; clone_size: once
cdr3_aa: CASSYSSKGRVYGYTF; cdr3_nt: TGTGCCAGCAGTTACTCGAGCAAGGGGCGAGTCTATGGCTACACCTTC; j_call: TRBJ1-2; d_call: .; v_call: TRBV6-6; clone_size: once
cdr3_aa: CASTFSGTASYEQYF; cdr3_nt: TGCGCCAGCACTTTTTCCGGGACAGCATCCTACGAGCAGTACTTC; j_call: TRBJ2-7; d_call: TRBD1; v_call: TRBV5-1; clone_size: .